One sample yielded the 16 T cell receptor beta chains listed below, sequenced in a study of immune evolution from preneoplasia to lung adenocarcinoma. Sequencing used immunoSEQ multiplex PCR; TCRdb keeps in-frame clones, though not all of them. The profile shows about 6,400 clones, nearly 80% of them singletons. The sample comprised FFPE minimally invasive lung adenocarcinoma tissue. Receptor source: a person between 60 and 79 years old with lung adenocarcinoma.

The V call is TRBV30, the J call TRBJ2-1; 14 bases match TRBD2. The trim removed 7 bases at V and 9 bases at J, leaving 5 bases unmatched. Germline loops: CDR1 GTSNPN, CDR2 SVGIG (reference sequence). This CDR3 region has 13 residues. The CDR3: CASRLAGGFEQFF. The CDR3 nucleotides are TGTGCCTCCCGACTAGCGGGGGGGTTTGAGCAGTTCTTC.

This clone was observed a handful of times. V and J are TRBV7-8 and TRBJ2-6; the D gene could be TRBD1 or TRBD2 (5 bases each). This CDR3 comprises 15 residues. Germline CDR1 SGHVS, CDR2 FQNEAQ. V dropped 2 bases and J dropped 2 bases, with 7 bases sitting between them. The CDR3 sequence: CASSLTGPGANVLTF. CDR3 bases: TGTGCCAGCAGCTTAACGGGGCCTGGGGCCAACGTCCTGACTTTC.

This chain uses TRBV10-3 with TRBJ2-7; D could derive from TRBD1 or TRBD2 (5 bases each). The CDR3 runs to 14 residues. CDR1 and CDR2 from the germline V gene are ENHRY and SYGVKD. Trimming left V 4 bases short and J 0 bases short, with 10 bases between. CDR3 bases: TGTGCCATCAGTGGAGGGGTGGGCTCCTACGAGCAGTACTTC. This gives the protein CAISGGVGSYEQYF.

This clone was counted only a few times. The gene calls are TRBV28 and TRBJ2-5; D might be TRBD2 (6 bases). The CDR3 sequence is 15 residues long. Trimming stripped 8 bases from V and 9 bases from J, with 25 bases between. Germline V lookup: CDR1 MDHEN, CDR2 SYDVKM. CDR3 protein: CASGRTGGVVRAQYF. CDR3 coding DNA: TGTGCCAGCGGGCGGACGGGCGGGGTGGTCCGGGCCCAGTACTTC.

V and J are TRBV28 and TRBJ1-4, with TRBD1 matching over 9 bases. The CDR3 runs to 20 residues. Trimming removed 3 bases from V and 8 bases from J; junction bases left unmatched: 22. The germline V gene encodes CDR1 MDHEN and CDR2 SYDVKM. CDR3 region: CASSLLVIQYGTGQLEKLFF. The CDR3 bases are TGTGCCAGCAGTTTGTTGGTGATCCAATACGGGACAGGGCAGTTGGAAAAACTGTTTTTT.

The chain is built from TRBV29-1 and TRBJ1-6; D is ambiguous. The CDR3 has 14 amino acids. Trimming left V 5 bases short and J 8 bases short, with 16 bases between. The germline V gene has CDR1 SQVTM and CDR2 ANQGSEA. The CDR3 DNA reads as TGCAGCGTTCGCTGGCCCACGGTGGATTCACCCCTCCACTTT. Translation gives CSVRWPTVDSPLHF.

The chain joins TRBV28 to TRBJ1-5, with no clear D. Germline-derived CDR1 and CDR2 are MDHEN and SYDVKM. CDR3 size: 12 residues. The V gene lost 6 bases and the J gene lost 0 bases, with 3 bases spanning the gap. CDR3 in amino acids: CASSDSNQPQHF. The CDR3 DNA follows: TGTGCCAGCAGCGATAGCAATCAGCCCCAGCATTTT.

CDR3 nucleotide sequence: TGTGCCAGCAGTCCCCCCCTGGGGGGCTACAATGAGCAGTTCTTC. Residues: CASSPPLGGYNEQFF. The chain recombines TRBV28 with TRBJ2-1; D might be TRBD2 (6 bases). The length of the CDR3 is 15 residues. Germline CDR1 MDHEN, CDR2 SYDVKM. The germline V and J ends were trimmed by 5 bases and 3 bases, with 14 bases remaining between them.

The CDR3 nucleotides are TGTGCCAGCAGCACGGGACCGATAAGCAATCAGCCCCAGCATTTT. Residues: CASSTGPISNQPQHF. The chain recombines TRBV9 with TRBJ1-5, with D possibly matching TRBD1 (5 bases). Deletions cut 4 bases from V and 1 base from J, with 12 bases between. Germline V gene lookup returns CDR1 SGDLS and CDR2 YYNGEE. CDR3 length: 15 amino acids.

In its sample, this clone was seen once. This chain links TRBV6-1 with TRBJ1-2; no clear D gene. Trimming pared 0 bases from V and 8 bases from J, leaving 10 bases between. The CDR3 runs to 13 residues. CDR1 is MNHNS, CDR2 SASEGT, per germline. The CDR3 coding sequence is TGTGCCAGCAGTGAAGCGCCAGGCCGAGGCTACACCTTC. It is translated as CASSEAPGRGYTF.

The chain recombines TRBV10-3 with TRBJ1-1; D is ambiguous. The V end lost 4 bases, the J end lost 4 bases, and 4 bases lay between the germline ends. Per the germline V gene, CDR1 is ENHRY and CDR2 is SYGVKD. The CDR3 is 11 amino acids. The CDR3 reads CAISGLTEAFF. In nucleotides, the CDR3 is TGTGCCATCAGTGGCCTCACTGAAGCTTTCTTT.

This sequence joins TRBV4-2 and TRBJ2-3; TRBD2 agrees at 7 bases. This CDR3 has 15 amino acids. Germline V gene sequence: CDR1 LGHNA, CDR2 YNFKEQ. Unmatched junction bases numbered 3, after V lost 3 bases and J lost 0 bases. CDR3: CASSQGEGSTDTQYF. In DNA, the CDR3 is TGTGCCAGCAGCCAGGGGGAGGGTAGCACAGATACGCAGTATTTT.

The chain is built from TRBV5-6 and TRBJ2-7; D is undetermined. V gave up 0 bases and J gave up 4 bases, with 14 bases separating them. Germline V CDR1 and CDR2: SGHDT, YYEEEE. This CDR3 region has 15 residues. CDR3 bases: TGTGCCAGCAGCTTGGAGGCAGGATTTAGTTACGAGCAGTACTTC. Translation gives CASSLEAGFSYEQYF. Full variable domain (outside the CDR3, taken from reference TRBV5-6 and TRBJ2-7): DAGVTQSPTHLIKTRGQQVTLRCSPKSGHDTVSWYQQALGQGPQFIFQYYEEEERQRGNFPDRFSGHQFPNYSSELNVNALLLGDSALYLCASSLEAGFSYEQYFGPGTRLTVT.

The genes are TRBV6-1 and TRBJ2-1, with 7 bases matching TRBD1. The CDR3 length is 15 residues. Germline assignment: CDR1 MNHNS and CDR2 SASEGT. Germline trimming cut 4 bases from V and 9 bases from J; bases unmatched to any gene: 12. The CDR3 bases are TGTGCCAGCAGTGGTCAGGGACAGAACATGGGTGAGCAGTTCTTC. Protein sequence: CASSGQGQNMGEQFF.

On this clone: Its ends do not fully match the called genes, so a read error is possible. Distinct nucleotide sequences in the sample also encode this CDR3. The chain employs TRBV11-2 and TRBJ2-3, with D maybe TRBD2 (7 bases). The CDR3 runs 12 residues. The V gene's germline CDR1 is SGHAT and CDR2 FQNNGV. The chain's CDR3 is CASSYRGAKQYF. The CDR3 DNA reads TGTGCCAGTAGCTACCGGGGGGCAAAGCAGTATTTT.

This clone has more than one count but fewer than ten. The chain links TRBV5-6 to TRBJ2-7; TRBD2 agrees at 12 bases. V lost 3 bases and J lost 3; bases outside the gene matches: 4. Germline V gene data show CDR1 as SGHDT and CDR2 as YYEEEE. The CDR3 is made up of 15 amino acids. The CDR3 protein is CASSYGLAGSYEQYF. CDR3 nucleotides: TGTGCCAGCAGCTACGGACTAGCGGGAAGCTACGAGCAGTACTTC.